What follows describes a single T cell receptor beta chain. The data were taken from a study of T cell responses to AZD1222 COVID-19 vaccine. Profiling relied on immunoSEQ multiplex PCR, and the TCRdb table lists in-frame clones only, not all of them. This sample has under 200,000 clones; more than 75% occur once, and the top ten carry more than 25%. The CDR3 has 14 amino acids. V lost 1 base and J 7 bases, leaving 10 bases between the germline ends. Germline loops: CDR1 LNHDA, CDR2 SQIVND (reference sequence). The source material was peripheral blood, sampled 28 days after the second AZD1222 dose. The chain is built from TRBV19 and TRBJ1-4; D is unclear. This TCR derives from an adult who received the AZD1222 COVID-19 vaccine. CDR3 region: CASSIGTAPEKLFF. The DNA for the CDR3 is TGTGCCAGTAGTATAGGAACGGCCCCTGAAAAACTGTTTTTT. Full variable domain (outside the CDR3, taken from reference TRBV19 and TRBJ1-4): DGGITQSPKYLFRKEGQNVTLSCEQNLNHDAMYWYRQDPGQGLRLIYYSQIVNDFQKGDIAEGYSVSREKKESFPLTVTSAQKNPTAFYLCASSIGTAPEKLFFGSGTQLSVL.